This T cell receptor (beta chain) is drawn from a study of T cells in Graves' hyperthyroidism and ophthalmopathy. Notes on the study in general: Classification by a 13 V-J model distinguished ophthalmopathy from stable hyperthyroidism.

After removal of 10 bases from V and 3 bases from J, the junction contained 3 bases not matched to a gene. The length of the CDR3 is 12 residues. The germline V gene encodes CDR1 KGHDR and CDR2 SFDVKD. There were TCR beta CDR3 regions amplified from RNA transcripts. HTBI primers were used for first-round RT-PCR of the TCR CDR3. TCRdb re-analysed the multiplex PCR reads in MiXCR, keeping a single row per CDR3 protein. Of some 550,000 distinct CDR3 sequences listed, more than 15% are singletons. Diagnoses used clinical symptoms, serum thyroxine and TRAb, thyroid ultrasound and orbital computed tomography. This clonotype showed up just a few times. The antigen is not known.

The sequence was obtained from a woman in her forties with Graves' ophthalmopathy. Material for sequencing was blood. The chain uses TRBV24-1 and TRBJ2-5; 8 nucleotides match TRBD2. CDR3 sequence reads: CATSGGEETQYF. The CDR3, as DNA: TGTGCCACTTCGGGGGGGGAAGAGACCCAGTACTTC.